This T cell receptor beta chain was retrieved from a study of cytotoxic CD8 clonotypes in ibrutinib-treated CLL. On the study more broadly: The subjects consisted of 11 relapsed/refractory and roughly 14 treatment-naive individuals, with some 18 IGHV unmutated. Response sampling occurred after a median 12 months of treatment (range 6 to 36). Points from the study as a whole: At baseline, clonality was higher than in age-matched healthy donors and correlated with CD8+ counts.

About this clone itself: Its antigen remains unknown.

Method: immunoSEQ multiplex PCR; TCRdb's copy keeps in-frame clones and lacks some. The sample includes 130,000 to 150,000 clones, less than 95% of them seen just once. Germline V CDR1 and CDR2: SGHRS, YFSETQ. V was pared by 0 bases and J by 3 bases, with 4 bases between. The CDR3 is made up of 12 amino acids. The source was PBMCs, collected after 12 months of ibrutinib treatment. The clonotype originates from a human donor with chronic lymphocytic leukemia. V is TRBV5-1 and J is TRBJ2-7; D unclear. This CDR3 is CASSLGDYEQYF. CDR3 sequence (DNA): TGCGCCAGCAGCTTGGGAGACTACGAGCAGTACTTC.